This T cell receptor (beta chain) was identified in a study of blood T cell repertoires in COVID-19. Study-wide context: There were acute and convalescent COVID-19 samples, and they came from the United States, Italy and Spain. Sources were T cells, B-cell-depleted T cells, or PBMCs; the material itself was cDNA or gDNA.

In the authors' methods: For nucleated cells, counts were estimated from reference gene primer amplification. Using immunoSEQ multiplex PCR, the repertoire was profiled, and TCRdb retains in-frame clones only, with some absent. V, J and clone size are those of that table, while D and trimming were read from the DNA. This table holds approximately 250,000 clones, roughly 84% found once. Germline V lookup: CDR1 SNHLY, CDR2 FYNNEI. V shed 0 bases and J shed 10 bases, with 12 bases lying between them. The CDR3 spans 13 residues. The receptor comes from a woman aged 40 to 50 who had recovered from COVID-19. The V call is TRBV2, the J call TRBJ1-1; D call uncertain. Sequenced: peripheral blood. The CDR3 DNA sequence: TGTGCCAGCAGTGAAGCGCGGGCCGGAGGAGCTTTCTTT. Protein product: CASSEARAGGAFF.